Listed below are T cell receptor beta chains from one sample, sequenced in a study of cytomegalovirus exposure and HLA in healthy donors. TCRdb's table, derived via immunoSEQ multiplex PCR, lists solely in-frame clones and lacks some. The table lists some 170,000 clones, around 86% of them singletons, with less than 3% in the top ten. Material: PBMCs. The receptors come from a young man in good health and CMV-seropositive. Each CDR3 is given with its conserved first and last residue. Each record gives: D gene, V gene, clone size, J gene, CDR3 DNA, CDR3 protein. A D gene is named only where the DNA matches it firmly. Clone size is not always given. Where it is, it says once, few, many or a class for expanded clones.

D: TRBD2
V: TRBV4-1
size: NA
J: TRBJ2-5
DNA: TGCGCCAGCAGCCAAGTTCTAGCGGGAGTATTTCAAGAGACCCAGTACTTC
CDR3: CASSQVLAGVFQETQYF

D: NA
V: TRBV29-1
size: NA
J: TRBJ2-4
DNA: TGCAGCGTTCAGGGGGGCGAAAACATTCAGTACTTC
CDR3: CSVQGGENIQYF

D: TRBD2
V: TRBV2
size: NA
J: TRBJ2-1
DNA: TGTGCCAGCAGTCCCGGGACTAGCGGGAGGGCTGGGGAGCAGTTCTTC
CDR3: CASSPGTSGRAGEQFF

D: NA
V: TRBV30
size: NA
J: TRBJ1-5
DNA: TGTGCCTGGAGTGACCAGGGCAGGCAGCCCCAGCATTTT
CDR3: CAWSDQGRQPQHF

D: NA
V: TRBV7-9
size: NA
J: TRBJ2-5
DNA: TGTGCCAGCAGCCCGCCGTCACAGCAAGAGACCCAGTACTTC
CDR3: CASSPPSQQETQYF

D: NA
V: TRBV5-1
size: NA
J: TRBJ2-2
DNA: TGCGCCAGCAGCCCCGTGAGGCTCGGCGACACCGGGGAGCTGTTTTTT
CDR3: CASSPVRLGDTGELFF

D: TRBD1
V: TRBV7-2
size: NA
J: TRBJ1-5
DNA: TGTGCCAGCAGCTTGGCCCCGACAGGGTCGGGCAATCAGCCCCAGCATTTT
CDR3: CASSLAPTGSGNQPQHF

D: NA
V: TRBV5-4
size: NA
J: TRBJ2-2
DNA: TGTGCCAGCAGCCTGGACGGGGTCGGGGAGCTGTTTTTT
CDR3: CASSLDGVGELFF

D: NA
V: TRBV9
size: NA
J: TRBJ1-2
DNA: TGTGCCAGCAATAGGGAGGGTTGGGATGGCTACACCTTC
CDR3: CASNREGWDGYTF

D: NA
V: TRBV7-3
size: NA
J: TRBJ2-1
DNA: TGTGCCAGCAGCTTAGTGGCGGGCGGAGGGAATGAGCAGTTCTTC
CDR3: CASSLVAGGGNEQFF

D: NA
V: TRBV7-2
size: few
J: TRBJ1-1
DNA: TGTGCCAGCGAGCTTAGGAGGACCGGTGAAGCTTTCTTT
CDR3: CASELRRTGEAFF

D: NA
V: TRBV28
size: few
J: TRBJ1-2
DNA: TGTGCCAGCAGTTCTGAGACTCAGGGCTACACCTTC
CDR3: CASSSETQGYTF

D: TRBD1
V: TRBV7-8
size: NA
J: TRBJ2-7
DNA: TGTGCCAGCAGCTTTCGGACAGGGAACTACGAGCAGTACTTC
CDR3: CASSFRTGNYEQYF

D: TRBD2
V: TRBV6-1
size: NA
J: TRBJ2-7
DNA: TGTGCCAGCGAAAAAGTCGGGACTAGTTCCTACGAGCAGTACTTC
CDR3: CASEKVGTSSYEQYF

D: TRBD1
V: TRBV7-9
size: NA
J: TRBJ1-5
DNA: TGTGCCAGCGGGACAGGCCAGCCCCAGCATTTT
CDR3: CASGTGQPQHF

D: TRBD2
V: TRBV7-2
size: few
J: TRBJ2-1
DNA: TGTGCCAGCAGCTTAGGTAGACTAGCGGGTGAGCAGTTCTTC
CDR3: CASSLGRLAGEQFF

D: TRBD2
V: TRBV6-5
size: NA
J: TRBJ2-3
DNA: TGTGCCAGCAGTTACTCGACTAGCACCACAGATACGCAGTATTTT
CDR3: CASSYSTSTTDTQYF

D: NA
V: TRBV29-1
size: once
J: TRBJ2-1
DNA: TGCAGCGTTGAAGAGGGCCGATACAATGAGCAGTTCTTC
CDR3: CSVEEGRYNEQFF